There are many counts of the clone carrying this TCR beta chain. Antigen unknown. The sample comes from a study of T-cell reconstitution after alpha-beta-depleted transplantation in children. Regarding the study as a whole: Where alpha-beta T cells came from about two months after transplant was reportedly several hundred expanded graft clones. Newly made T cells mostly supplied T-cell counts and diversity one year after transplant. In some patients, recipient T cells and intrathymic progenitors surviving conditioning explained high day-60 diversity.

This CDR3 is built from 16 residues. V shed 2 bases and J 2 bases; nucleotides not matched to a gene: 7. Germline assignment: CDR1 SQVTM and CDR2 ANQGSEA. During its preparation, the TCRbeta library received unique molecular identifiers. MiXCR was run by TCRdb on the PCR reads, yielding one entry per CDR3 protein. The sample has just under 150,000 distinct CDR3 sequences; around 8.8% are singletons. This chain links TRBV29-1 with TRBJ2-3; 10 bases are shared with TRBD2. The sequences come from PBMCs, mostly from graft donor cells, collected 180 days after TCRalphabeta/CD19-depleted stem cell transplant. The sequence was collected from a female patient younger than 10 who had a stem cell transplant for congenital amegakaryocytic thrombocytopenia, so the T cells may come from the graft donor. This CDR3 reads CSVESLAGVYTDTQYF. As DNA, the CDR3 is TGCAGCGTTGAATCGCTAGCGGGAGTTTACACAGATACGCAGTATTTT.